A single sample is the source of the 22 T cell receptor beta chains below, sequenced in a study of cytomegalovirus exposure and HLA in healthy donors. PCR primers comprised 60 Vbeta and 13 Jbeta primers. Method: immunoSEQ multiplex PCR; TCRdb's copy keeps in-frame clones and lacks some. The table lists around 170,000 clones, approximately 71% of them singletons. Sample: PBMCs. The receptors shown here come from a girl aged 5-17 years in good health and CMV-seronegative.

The chain employs TRBV7-9 and TRBJ2-3, with a tentative D call TRBD1 (5 bases). Trimming pared 1 base from V and 2 bases from J, leaving 7 bases between. Germline V gives CDR1 SEHNR, CDR2 FQNEAQ (reference sequence). The CDR3 is 14 residues long. The CDR3 sequence is CASSLGGATDTQYF. The CDR3 DNA is TGTGCCAGCAGCTTAGGTGGGGCCACAGATACGCAGTATTTT.

In its sample, this clone was seen a few times. The chain joins TRBV6-5 to TRBJ1-5; D gene ambiguous. The CDR3 covers 15 residues. The V gene's germline CDR1 is MNHEY and CDR2 SVGAGI. V was clipped by 7 bases and J by 7 bases, with 20 bases between them. In DNA form, the CDR3 reads TGTGCCAGCACCCCGGCGGGATCCCGAGGGCAGCCCCAGCATTTT. Protein sequence: CASTPAGSRGQPQHF.

The rearrangement joins TRBV7-6 to TRBJ2-2; possibly TRBD2 for D (5 bases). Trimming removed 2 bases at V and 0 bases at J, with 13 bases between. The CDR3 loop spans 17 amino acids. Germline lookup yields CDR1 SGHVS and CDR2 FNYEAQ. CDR3 region: CASSLQIDGANTGELFF. Written as DNA, the CDR3 is TGTGCCAGCAGCTTACAGATCGACGGGGCGAACACCGGGGAGCTGTTTTTT.

The rearrangement joins TRBV25-1 to TRBJ1-5; D is uncertain. The germline gives CDR1 MGHDK, CDR2 SYGVNS. The CDR3 runs 15 residues. Trimming took 3 bases from V and 2 from J, leaving 11 bases between them. The CDR3 nucleotides read TGTGCCAGCAGTGACCTGGTGGCGGGCAATCAGCCCCAGCATTTT. This translates into CASSDLVAGNQPQHF.

The chain employs TRBV4-1 and TRBJ2-1, with 7 bases fitting TRBD1. Per germline, CDR1 MGHRA and CDR2 YSYEKL. Trimming took 1 base from V and 4 from J; bases not matched to a gene: 4. The CDR3 length is 15 residues. CDR3 region: CASSQAGTEYNEQFF. CDR3 DNA: TGCGCCAGCAGCCAAGCCGGGACAGAATACAATGAGCAGTTCTTC.

The chain joins TRBV18 to TRBJ1-4, with 7 bases fitting TRBD1. CDR1 and CDR2 (germline): KGHSH, LQKENI. With 5 bases clipped from V and 7 bases from J, the junction kept 4 bases outside the gene matches. This CDR3 is 13 amino acids long. CDR3 nucleotide sequence: TGTGCCAGCTCATCCCAGGGGGGTGAAAAACTGTTTTTT. Translation: CASSSQGGEKLFF.

Details on this clone: Mismatch with germline at one junction end may stem from a read error. The sample has other DNA sequences that encode this CDR3 too. The chain links TRBV5-1 to TRBJ1-1, with 9 positions matching TRBD1. The CDR3 is 15 residues long. The germline CDR1 and CDR2 sequences are SGHRS and YFSETQ. CDR3 nucleotides: TGCGCCAGCAGCGGGCGGACAGGGGATTGGGCTGAAGCTTTCTTC. It codes for CASSGRTGDWAEAFF.

This chain connects TRBV7-6 to TRBJ1-5, with TRBD1 matching 11 bases. Germline V CDR1 and CDR2: SGHVS, FNYEAQ. CDR3 length equals 14 residues. V lost 3 bases to trimming and J lost 7 bases; unmatched junction nucleotides: 2. The CDR3 region has the DNA TGTGCCAGCAGCTTGGGACAGGGGGGCCAGCCCCAGCATTTT. Amino acid sequence: CASSLGQGGQPQHF. Complete variable domain (other parts from reference TRBV7-6 and TRBJ1-5): GAGVSQSPRYKVTKRGQDVALRCDPISGHVSLYWYRQALGQGPEFLTYFNYEAQQDKSGLPNDRFSAERPEGSISTLTIQRTEQRDSAMYRCASSLGQGGQPQHFGDGTRLSIL.

V gene TRBV27 combines with J gene TRBJ1-1; D not certain. V shed 4 bases and J shed 11 bases, with 20 bases lying between them. The CDR3 runs to 14 residues. Germline V gives CDR1 MNHEY, CDR2 SMNVEV (reference sequence). CDR3 sequence: CASSSNRRSRGAFF. CDR3 sequence (DNA): TGTGCCAGCAGTTCGAATCGGCGGAGTAGAGGGGCTTTCTTT.

V is TRBV10-2 and J is TRBJ1-5, with D possibly TRBD1 on 5 matching bases. The ends were cut back, 2 bases at V and 11 bases at J, with 13 bases in the middle. There are 13 residues in the CDR3. Germline V gene lookup returns CDR1 WSHSY and CDR2 SAAADI. The CDR3 region has the DNA TGCGCCAGCAGTGAGGGGAAGGTAGGGGCCCAGCATTTT. Its translation: CASSEGKVGAQHF.

The genes are TRBV6-1 and TRBJ2-7, with a possible D match to TRBD2 (5 bases). Trimming took 5 bases from V and 0 from J, leaving 11 bases between them. This CDR3 is built from 14 residues. From germline, CDR1 is MNHNS and CDR2 SASEGT. This CDR3 reads CASSYTGYSYEQYF. CDR3 sequence (DNA): TGTGCCAGCAGTTATACGGGGTACTCCTACGAGCAGTACTTC.

The rearrangement joins TRBV7-9 to TRBJ1-2; 7 bases are a match to TRBD1. CDR1 is SEHNR, CDR2 FQNEAQ, per germline (reference sequence). The length of the CDR3 is 17 residues. J lost 1 base, V lost 3 bases, and 11 bases had no gene match. The CDR3 spells CASSFYRGAGGNYGYTF. The CDR3 nucleotides are TGTGCCAGCAGCTTTTACAGGGGTGCCGGGGGTAACTATGGCTACACCTTC.

This chain connects TRBV7-2 to TRBJ2-1, with D uncertain. CDR3 size: 12 residues. CDR1 and CDR2 from the germline V gene are SGHTA and FQGNSA. The V and J ends lost 2 bases and 12 bases respectively, with 11 bases between them. The CDR3 region is CASSLPARWQFF. The CDR3 DNA reads TGTGCCAGCAGCTTACCGGCCAGGTGGCAGTTCTTC.

The V gene is TRBV18, the J gene TRBJ1-1; TRBD1 aligns across 7 bases. From germline, CDR1 is KGHSH and CDR2 LQKENI. This CDR3 spans 14 amino acids. The trim removed 0 bases at V and 5 bases at J, leaving 3 bases unmatched. The CDR3 here is CASSPPGRGTEAFF. Written as DNA, the CDR3 is TGTGCCAGCTCACCACCAGGCAGGGGGACTGAAGCTTTCTTT.

This CDR3 reads CATSREILAATNEKLFF. The CDR3 bases are TGTGCCACCAGCAGAGAGATACTTGCCGCAACTAATGAAAAACTGTTTTTT. The chain recombines TRBV15 with TRBJ1-4, with no clear D. The CDR3 totals 17 residues. Trimming pared 0 bases from V and 0 bases from J, leaving 11 bases between. Per the germline V gene, CDR1 is LNHNV and CDR2 is YYDKDF (reference sequence).

This clone appeared a few times. The rearrangement uses TRBV13 and TRBJ2-3; D gene uncertain. V was clipped by 1 base and J by 0 bases, with 11 bases between them. Per germline, CDR1 PRHDT and CDR2 FYEKMQ (reference sequence). This CDR3 region has 16 residues. DNA of the CDR3: TGTGCCAGCAGCTTAGACCGTGGGCTGAGCACAGATACGCAGTATTTT. Translating it yields CASSLDRGLSTDTQYF.

The chain recombines TRBV6-1 with TRBJ2-3; possibly TRBD2 for D (6 bases). Per germline, CDR1 MNHNS and CDR2 SASEGT. With 2 bases removed from V and 2 bases from J, the gap between germline ends came to 20 bases. This CDR3 has 18 amino acids. CDR3 bases: TGTGCCAGCAGTGAATGGCAGGGAGGACCGACTTCCACAGATACGCAGTATTTT. This codes for CASSEWQGGPTSTDTQYF.

The V gene is TRBV5-1, the J gene TRBJ2-7; TRBD2 agrees at 7 bases. CDR1 is SGHRS and CDR2 is YFSETQ in the germline V gene. The CDR3 runs to 15 residues. V dropped 0 bases and J dropped 1; count of bases not matched to a gene: 4. As DNA, the CDR3 is TGCGCCAGCAGCTTGGGTGCTAGCGGTTCCTACGAGCAGTACTTC. Translation: CASSLGASGSYEQYF.

J is TRBJ1-5 and V is TRBV19, with D perhaps matching TRBD1 (6 bases). V lost 5 bases to trimming and J lost 1 base, with 15 bases between them. CDR1 is LNHDA, CDR2 SQIVND, per germline (reference sequence). CDR3 length equals 16 residues. Here the CDR3 reads CASSHRQVYSNQPQHF. Written as DNA, the CDR3 is TGTGCCAGTAGTCATCGACAGGTCTACAGCAATCAGCCCCAGCATTTT.

The chain recombines TRBV5-4 with TRBJ1-2; 7 positions match TRBD1. The junction had 2 bases not matched to a gene; V was cut back by 2 bases and J by 7 bases. The CDR3 contains 12 residues. The germline V gene has CDR1 SGHNT and CDR2 YYREEE (reference sequence). CDR3 DNA: TGTGCCAGCAGCTTTCCAGGGGGTGGCTACACCTTC. This codes for CASSFPGGGYTF.

The rearrangement links TRBV5-1 to TRBJ2-7; D call uncertain. The CDR3 contains 14 residues. V was shortened by 0 bases and J by 2 bases, with 9 bases between the two germline ends. Germline CDR1 and CDR2: SGHRS and YFSETQ. CDR3 region: CASSLDGATYEQYF. DNA of the CDR3: TGCGCCAGCAGCTTGGACGGAGCAACCTACGAGCAGTACTTC. Based on the CDR3 plus reference TRBV5-1 and TRBJ2-7, the full variable domain is KAGVTQTPRYLIKTRGQQVTLSCSPISGHRSVSWYQQTPGQGLQFLFEYFSETQRNKGNFPGRFSGRQFSNSRSEMNVSTLELGDSALYLCASSLDGATYEQYFGPGTRLTVT.

The V and J genes are TRBV21-1 and TRBJ1-5; TRBD1, the table's D call, lacks a check against the DNA. TRBV21-1 is a listed pseudogene. The CDR3 extends over 15 amino acids. The CDR3 nucleotides are TGTGCCAGCAGCAAATCGGGACAGTTGAGTAAGCCCCAGCATTTT. Translating gives CASSKSGQLSKPQHF.